This TCR beta chain was recovered during a study of blood T cell repertoires in COVID-19. Study as a whole: Samples came from the United States, Italy and Spain, spanning acute and convalescent COVID-19. From T cells, B-cell-depleted T cells, or PBMCs came the material, which was cDNA or gDNA.

Recruited during active infection, patients (from Seattle) were subsequently followed longitudinally. The V gene's germline CDR1 is LGHNA and CDR2 YSLEER. Trimming shortened V by 4 bases and J by 0 bases, and 13 bases separated the two germline ends. The CDR3 spans 17 residues. Here immunoSEQ multiplex PCR was the method, and the copy in TCRdb shows in-frame clones only, minus some. Here the sample spans 120,000 to 150,000 clones, 70% to 90% being singletons. This receptor was identified in a woman aged 60-70 years with COVID-19, enrolled during active disease. The chain links TRBV4-3 to TRBJ1-6; D perhaps matches TRBD1 (5 bases). The sample comprised peripheral blood. The CDR3: CASSLAGGGSYNSPLHF. CDR3 DNA: TGCGCCAGCAGCCTTGCTGGGGGGGGCTCCTATAATTCACCCCTCCACTTT.